These 4 T cell receptor beta chains came from one sample sequenced in a study of T cell responses to AZD1222 COVID-19 vaccine (dated by TCRdb to the early 2020s). What the time point label conveys for this sample: baseline before first vaccination. The library was generated by the immunoSEQ multiplex PCR assay. TCRdb provides this immuneACCESS table in a form limited to in-frame rearrangements. Some clones are lacking; in checked studies, under half of them reflect an unresolved V gene, and why the rest are absent is not known. The sample records around 140,000 clones, 90% of which are singletons. In total, the top ten clones hold 6.9% of the sample. The source was peripheral blood, collected on day 0 of AZD1222 vaccination. All receptors come from an adult in good health.

The J gene is TRBJ1-1, the V gene TRBV18; the D is unclear. The CDR3 extends over 15 amino acids. Germline lookup yields CDR1 KGHSH and CDR2 LQKENI. V was pared by 0 bases and J by 0 bases, with 8 bases between. The DNA for the CDR3 is TGTGCCAGCTCACCACCGACACGGATGAACACTGAAGCTTTCTTT. As protein: CASSPPTRMNTEAFF.

The chain employs TRBV4-3 and TRBJ1-6; D remains ambiguous. The CDR3 has 15 residues. Trimming stripped 0 bases from V and 9 bases from J, with 12 bases between. Germline assignment: CDR1 LGHNA and CDR2 YSLEER. The CDR3 nucleotides are TGCGCCAGCAGCCAAGACCGGGCCCCTGGTTCACCCCTCCACTTT. Encoded protein: CASSQDRAPGSPLHF.

The J gene is TRBJ1-3, the V gene TRBV5-1, with D unresolved. The CDR3 covers 18 residues. Trimming removed 0 bases from V and 0 bases from J, with 16 bases in between. Germline CDR1 and CDR2: SGHRS and YFSETQ. CDR3 nucleotide sequence: TGCGCCAGCAGCTTGGGGCCCCCGGGCCAGGACTCTGGAAACACCATATATTTT. This sequence encodes CASSLGPPGQDSGNTIYF.

The V gene is TRBV7-2, the J gene TRBJ1-2, with TRBD1 as a possible D gene (6 bases). V was shortened by 1 base and J by 0 bases, with 12 bases between the two germline ends. Germline values: CDR1 SGHTA, CDR2 FQGNSA. This CDR3 is built from 16 residues. The CDR3 region is CASSLGGGRSNYGYTF. The CDR3 DNA is TGTGCCAGCAGCTTAGGAGGGGGGAGATCTAACTATGGCTACACCTTC. The full variable domain, with the rest looked up from reference TRBV7-2 and TRBJ1-2, is GAGVSQSPSNKVTEKGKDVELRCDPISGHTALYWYRQSLGQGLEFLIYFQGNSAPDKSGLPSDRFSAERTGGSVSTLTIQRTQQEDSAVYLCASSLGGGRSNYGYTFGSGTRLTVV.